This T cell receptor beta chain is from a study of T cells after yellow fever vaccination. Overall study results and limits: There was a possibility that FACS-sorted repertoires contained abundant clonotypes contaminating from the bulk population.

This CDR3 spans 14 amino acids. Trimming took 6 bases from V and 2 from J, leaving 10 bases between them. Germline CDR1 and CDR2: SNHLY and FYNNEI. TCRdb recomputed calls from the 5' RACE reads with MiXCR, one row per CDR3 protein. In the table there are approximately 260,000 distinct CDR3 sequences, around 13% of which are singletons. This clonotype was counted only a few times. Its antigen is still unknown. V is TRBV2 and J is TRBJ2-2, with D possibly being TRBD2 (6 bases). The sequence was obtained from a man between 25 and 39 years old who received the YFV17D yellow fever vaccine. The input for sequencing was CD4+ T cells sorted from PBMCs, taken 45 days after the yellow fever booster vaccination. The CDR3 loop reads CASRRDSNTGELFF. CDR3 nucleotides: TGTGCCAGCAGGCGGGACTCAAACACCGGGGAGCTGTTTTTT.